The rows below give T cell receptor beta chains drawn from one sample of a study of beta chain features in type 1 diabetes. TCRdb keeps only in-frame clones here, not all; method: immunoSEQ multiplex PCR. There are some 190,000 clones in the sample; approximately 8.4% occur only once, and under 0.55% lies in the top ten. The sequenced material came from central memory CD4+ T cells from blood. The receptors shown here come from a man aged 18 to 30 with type 1 diabetes. Each CDR3 is given with its conserved first and last residue. The order of the fields is D gene, J gene, clone size, V gene, CDR3 DNA, CDR3 protein. A D gene is named only where the DNA matches it firmly. A row's size may be missing; if present it is once, few, many or a size class.

D gene: -
J gene: TRBJ1-4
clone size: -
V gene: TRBV6-1
CDR3 DNA: TGTGCCAGCCGCTTAAGACAGACAACTAATGAAAAACTGTTTTTT
CDR3 protein: CASRLRQTTNEKLFF

D gene: -
J gene: TRBJ2-1
clone size: few
V gene: TRBV10-3
CDR3 DNA: TGTGCCATCAGTGAGTCCGCAGCGACGAACAATGAGCAGTTCTTC
CDR3 protein: CAISESAATNNEQFF

D gene: -
J gene: TRBJ1-2
clone size: few
V gene: TRBV29-1
CDR3 DNA: TGCAGCGTCTCTCAGAGGCCCGCTAACTATGGCTACACCTTC
CDR3 protein: CSVSQRPANYGYTF

D gene: TRBD1
J gene: TRBJ2-7
clone size: -
V gene: TRBV29-1
CDR3 DNA: TGCAGCGCACAACAGGGGGCCTACGAGCAGTACTTC
CDR3 protein: CSAQQGAYEQYF

D gene: TRBD1
J gene: TRBJ2-2
clone size: -
V gene: TRBV30
CDR3 DNA: TGTGCCTGGAGAAAGGGGGCTAAGTACACCGGGGAGCTGTTTTTT
CDR3 protein: CAWRKGAKYTGELFF

D gene: -
J gene: TRBJ1-3
clone size: -
V gene: TRBV18
CDR3 DNA: TGTGCCAGCTCACCTCGTGCGGGGGCAGAGGACACCATATATTTT
CDR3 protein: CASSPRAGAEDTIYF

D gene: TRBD2
J gene: TRBJ2-3
clone size: -
V gene: TRBV27
CDR3 DNA: TGTGCCAGCAGAGCGGGGGGACGCTCAGATACGCAGTATTTT
CDR3 protein: CASRAGGRSDTQYF

D gene: TRBD2
J gene: TRBJ2-7
clone size: few
V gene: TRBV28
CDR3 DNA: TGTGCCAGCAGTCCGACTAGCGGGGGGTCCTCCTACGAGCAGTACTTC
CDR3 protein: CASSPTSGGSSYEQYF

D gene: -
J gene: TRBJ2-7
clone size: -
V gene: TRBV5-1
CDR3 DNA: TGCGCCAGCACCTTCCGGGGGGCGTTCGACGAGCAGTACTTC
CDR3 protein: CASTFRGAFDEQYF

D gene: TRBD2
J gene: TRBJ2-7
clone size: -
V gene: TRBV5-1
CDR3 DNA: TGCGCCAGCAGGCCAGGACTAGCGGGCGGCGAGCAGTACTTC
CDR3 protein: CASRPGLAGGEQYF

D gene: -
J gene: TRBJ2-7
clone size: -
V gene: TRBV7-9
CDR3 DNA: TGTGCCAGCGCAAGGAGCGGCTACGAGCAGTACTTC
CDR3 protein: CASARSGYEQYF

D gene: -
J gene: TRBJ2-2
clone size: -
V gene: TRBV15
CDR3 DNA: TGTGCCACCAGCAGACAGGGGGGAAACTCGAACACCGGGGAGCTGTTTTTT
CDR3 protein: CATSRQGGNSNTGELFF

D gene: -
J gene: TRBJ1-1
clone size: -
V gene: TRBV2
CDR3 DNA: TGTGCCAGCAGACCCCGGCAGGGGCTGAGGACTGAAGCTTTCTTT
CDR3 protein: CASRPRQGLRTEAFF

D gene: -
J gene: TRBJ2-6
clone size: few
V gene: TRBV10-1
CDR3 DNA: TGCGCCAGCAGTGGAAACAGGGATGGGGCCAACGTCCTGACTTTC
CDR3 protein: CASSGNRDGANVLTF

D gene: TRBD1
J gene: TRBJ1-1
clone size: few
V gene: TRBV12-5
CDR3 DNA: TGTGCTAGTGGTTTGGTCCAGGGGGCATTGAACACTGAAGCTTTCTTT
CDR3 protein: CASGLVQGALNTEAFF

D gene: TRBD1
J gene: TRBJ1-2
clone size: -
V gene: TRBV28
CDR3 DNA: TGTGCCAGCAGTTTATATGTTGGGACAGGGGTCTCTGGCTACACCTTC
CDR3 protein: CASSLYVGTGVSGYTF

D gene: TRBD1
J gene: TRBJ1-2
clone size: few
V gene: TRBV28
CDR3 DNA: TGTGCCAGCAGTTTCAGGGGGCGGGATGGCTACACCTTC
CDR3 protein: CASSFRGRDGYTF

D gene: -
J gene: TRBJ2-1
clone size: -
V gene: TRBV5-4
CDR3 DNA: TGTGCCAGCAGCTTGGGGTATAGGGGCAATGAGCAGTTCTTC
CDR3 protein: CASSLGYRGNEQFF

D gene: TRBD2
J gene: TRBJ2-1
clone size: few
V gene: TRBV6-6
CDR3 DNA: TGTGCCAGCAGTTATCAGGTGGGGGGGAATGAGCAGTTCTTC
CDR3 protein: CASSYQVGGNEQFF

D gene: TRBD1
J gene: TRBJ2-1
clone size: few
V gene: TRBV28
CDR3 DNA: TGTGCCAGCAGTTCAATGACAGGGGGCAATGAGCAGTTCTTC
CDR3 protein: CASSSMTGGNEQFF

D gene: TRBD1
J gene: TRBJ1-2
clone size: -
V gene: TRBV6-5
CDR3 DNA: TGTGCCAGCAGTTACTCAGGGGGCCATGGCTACACCTTC
CDR3 protein: CASSYSGGHGYTF

D gene: TRBD2
J gene: TRBJ2-1
clone size: few
V gene: TRBV5-1
CDR3 DNA: TGCGCCAGCAGCCCAGTCGTACTAGCGGGAGGGCCAGGAGAGCAGTTCTTC
CDR3 protein: CASSPVVLAGGPGEQFF

D gene: -
J gene: TRBJ1-2
clone size: few
V gene: TRBV10-3
CDR3 DNA: TGTGCCATCAGTGAGCCAGGGGAGGGCTACACCTTC
CDR3 protein: CAISEPGEGYTF

D gene: -
J gene: TRBJ1-1
clone size: few
V gene: TRBV6-5
CDR3 DNA: TGTGCCATCAGTGAGTCGAAACTGAACACTGAAGCTTTCTTT
CDR3 protein: CAISESKLNTEAFF

D gene: -
J gene: TRBJ2-1
clone size: few
V gene: TRBV14
CDR3 DNA: TGTGCCAGCAGCCCCCAGTGGGGCGGAAGCTCCTACAATGAGCAGTTCTTC
CDR3 protein: CASSPQWGGSSYNEQFF

D gene: TRBD1
J gene: TRBJ2-7
clone size: -
V gene: TRBV28
CDR3 DNA: TGTGCCAGCAGTTCCAACTCCGGGACAGGGAGGTTC
CDR3 protein: CASSSNSGTGRF

D gene: -
J gene: TRBJ2-5
clone size: few
V gene: TRBV7-2
CDR3 DNA: TGTGCCAGCAGCTTAGGAGGCTGGGAGACCCAGTACTTC
CDR3 protein: CASSLGGWETQYF

D gene: -
J gene: TRBJ1-1
clone size: -
V gene: TRBV15
CDR3 DNA: TGTGCCACCAGCAGAGGGGACACCATAAACACTGAAGCTTTCTTT
CDR3 protein: CATSRGDTINTEAFF

D gene: -
J gene: TRBJ2-7
clone size: few
V gene: TRBV5-6
CDR3 DNA: TGTGCCAGCAGCTTGGTAACAGTTTTCTACGAGCAGTACTTC
CDR3 protein: CASSLVTVFYEQYF